The entry that follows covers one TCR beta chain sequence. This clone was found a few times. No antigen is known for it. Qualities for individual bases were not recorded, and no much larger clone is one base off. Libraries were prepared through the immunoSEQ multiplex PCR assay. Imported from immuneACCESS, the table was reduced by TCRdb to in-frame sequences with V and J called. These copies leave out some clones; in studies compared against another copy, an unresolved V gene accounts for under half, and the cause of the remainder is not known. Across this sample there are tens of thousands of clones, with around nine tenths seen only once. The ten top clones hold about 5.5% of the sample. Trimmed from V: 6 bases; trimmed from J: 1 base; junction bases lacking a gene match: 2. According to the germline V gene, CDR1 reads MNHEY and CDR2 reads SVGAGI. From its cysteine to its phenylalanine, the CDR3 spans 13 amino acids. Just the 39-base CDR3 DNA is kept, in frame starting at base 1.

The sample belongs to a study of control samples from healthy donors and cancer patients (dated by TCRdb to 2018 to 2021). This chain is built from TRBV6-5 and TRBJ1-1; TRBD1 aligns with 7 central bases. Material: blood. The TCR originated in a man aged 50-59 years in good health. The CDR3 region has the sequence CASRTGPNTEAFF. The nucleotides are TGTGCCAGCAGGACAGGGCCGAACACTGAAGCTTTCTTT.